This is a list of T cell receptor beta chains from one sample in a study of CD8+ T cells in alopecia areata. Measured with immunoSEQ multiplex PCR; TCRdb has only the in-frame clones, and not every one. The sample holds under 200,000 clones, around three fifths seen once. The specimen comprised CD4+ T cells sorted from blood, sampled at week 24, from a patient treated with tofacitinib. These receptors came from a human donor with alopecia areata. Both conserved end residues are part of each CDR3. Fields, in order: D gene, clone size, V gene, J gene, CDR3 protein, CDR3 DNA. A D gene is named only where the DNA matches it firmly. Rows give clone size only sometimes, using once, few, many, or a class for an expanded clone.

.	.	TRBV7-2	TRBJ2-7	CASSPWTDVYEQYF	TGTGCCAGCAGCCCATGGACGGATGTCTACGAGCAGTACTTC
TRBD1	.	TRBV9	TRBJ1-2	CASTPRDRGGYTF	TGTGCCAGCACCCCCAGGGACAGGGGAGGCTACACCTTC
.	.	TRBV29-1	TRBJ1-2	CSVETTVQRMNYGYTF	TGCAGCGTTGAAACTACGGTTCAAAGAATGAACTATGGCTACACCTTC
.	.	TRBV5-6	TRBJ2-5	CASSTSETQYF	TGTGCCAGCAGCACCTCTGAGACCCAGTACTTC
TRBD1	.	TRBV30	TRBJ2-4	CAWSRGPGKNIQYF	TGTGCCTGGAGTAGGGGGCCCGGCAAAAACATTCAGTACTTC
TRBD1	few	TRBV4-2	TRBJ1-6	CASSETGQNNSPLHF	TGTGCCAGCAGCGAGACGGGACAGAATAATTCACCCCTCCACTTT
TRBD1	.	TRBV30	TRBJ1-1	CAWSFPGTGKNTEAFF	TGTGCCTGGAGTTTCCCAGGGACAGGGAAAAACACTGAAGCTTTCTTT
.	few	TRBV19	TRBJ2-4	CASSISVLAKNIQYF	TGTGCCAGTAGTATTTCTGTACTAGCCAAAAACATTCAGTACTTC
TRBD1	once	TRBV29-1	TRBJ2-7	CSVGTPGQGHEQYF	TGCAGCGTTGGAACCCCCGGACAGGGCCACGAGCAGTACTTC
TRBD2	few	TRBV11-2	TRBJ2-1	CASSPLMGTRPYNEQFF	TGTGCCAGCAGCCCGCTGATGGGGACTAGACCCTACAATGAGCAGTTCTTC
.	.	TRBV7-6	TRBJ2-1	CASSARDLREQFF	TGTGCCAGCAGCGCCCGGGACTTACGTGAGCAGTTCTTC
.	.	TRBV7-9	TRBJ2-7	CASSLVGRGNNEQYF	TGTGCCAGCAGCTTAGTGGGCAGGGGTAACAACGAGCAGTACTTC
.	.	TRBV30	TRBJ2-7	CAYTPGNRAYEQYF	TGTGCCTACACACCCGGGAACCGAGCCTACGAGCAGTACTTC
TRBD2	.	TRBV2	TRBJ2-5	CASSGTSGGETQYF	TGTGCCAGCAGTGGGACTAGCGGGGGAGAGACCCAGTACTTC
.	.	TRBV29-1	TRBJ1-1	CCTRVNTEAFF	TGCTGTACTCGGGTCAACACTGAAGCTTTCTTT
.	.	TRBV30	TRBJ1-6	CAWSVGRSSYNSPLHF	TGTGCCTGGAGTGTTGGCAGGAGCTCCTATAATTCACCCCTCCACTTT
.	.	TRBV29-1	TRBJ2-6	CSVQGSGANVLTF	TGCAGCGTCCAGGGTTCTGGGGCCAACGTCCTGACTTTC
.	.	TRBV30	TRBJ1-6	CAWSQGGVALHF	TGTGCCTGGAGTCAGGGAGGCGTAGCCCTCCACTTT
.	.	TRBV30	TRBJ1-2	CAWSVPPSEGGYTF	TGTGCCTGGAGTGTACCGCCATCTGAGGGGGGCTACACCTTC
.	.	TRBV2	TRBJ2-3	CASSPTDTQYF	TGTGCCAGCAGTCCCACAGATACGCAGTATTTT
TRBD1	.	TRBV10-3	TRBJ2-7	CAISGDRANEQYF	TGTGCCATCAGTGGGGACAGGGCCAACGAGCAGTACTTC
.	.	TRBV19	TRBJ2-5	CASSIAGGQETQYF	TGTGCCAGTAGTATAGCGGGCGGACAAGAGACCCAGTACTTC
.	.	TRBV30	TRBJ1-1	CAWSLQGNTEAFF	TGTGCCTGGAGCTTACAGGGGAACACTGAAGCTTTCTTT
TRBD1	.	TRBV2	TRBJ2-7	CASSEAAGDRAYEQYF	TGTGCCAGCAGTGAAGCGGCGGGGGACAGGGCCTACGAGCAGTACTTC
TRBD2	.	TRBV30	TRBJ2-1	CAWSVPPPSGGPVEQFF	TGTGCCTGGAGTGTACCCCCTCCTAGCGGGGGGCCCGTTGAGCAGTTCTTC
TRBD1	.	TRBV29-1	TRBJ2-7	CSVQIRTGGKDEQYF	TGCAGCGTACAAATCCGGACAGGGGGCAAGGACGAGCAGTACTTC
.	.	TRBV6-5	TRBJ1-3	CASSYSRGSGNTIYF	TGTGCCAGCAGTTACTCTCGGGGCTCTGGAAACACCATATATTTT
TRBD1	few	TRBV7-8	TRBJ1-1	CASSPDRENTEAFF	TGTGCCAGCAGCCCCGACAGGGAGAACACTGAAGCTTTCTTT
.	once	TRBV25-1	TRBJ2-7	CASSETGFSYEQYF	TGTGCCAGCAGTGAAACAGGGTTCTCCTACGAGCAGTACTTC
.	.	TRBV4-1	TRBJ2-1	CASSQYNEQFF	TGCGCCAGCAGCCAGTACAATGAGCAGTTCTTC
.	few	TRBV6-1	TRBJ1-1	CASSVRENTEAFF	TGTGCCAGCAGTGTTCGAGAGAACACTGAAGCTTTCTTT
TRBD1	.	TRBV5-6	TRBJ1-1	CASSPGQVITEAFF	TGTGCCAGCAGCCCGGGACAGGTCATCACTGAAGCTTTCTTT
.	.	TRBV4-2	TRBJ2-6	CASSQTPGANVLTF	TGTGCCAGCAGCCAAACACCTGGGGCCAACGTCCTGACTTTC
.	few	TRBV6-1	TRBJ2-2	CASKESIGELFF	TGTGCCAGCAAAGAGAGCATCGGGGAGCTGTTTTTT
TRBD1	.	TRBV30	TRBJ2-2	CAWSKGQVNTGELFF	TGTGCCTGGAGTAAGGGACAGGTGAACACCGGGGAGCTGTTTTTT
TRBD2	once	TRBV7-2	TRBJ2-7	CASSLSASGGGYEQYF	TGTGCCAGCAGCTTGTCCGCTAGCGGGGGGGGCTACGAGCAGTACTTC
TRBD2	.	TRBV7-2	TRBJ2-7	CASSGKVGGGSEQYF	TGTGCCAGCAGCGGAAAAGTCGGCGGCGGGAGCGAGCAGTACTTC
.	few	TRBV29-1	TRBJ2-3	CSVDWTDTQYF	TGCAGCGTTGATTGGACAGATACGCAGTATTTT
TRBD1	.	TRBV7-3	TRBJ2-5	CASSLTGGGETQYF	TGTGCCAGCAGCTTGACAGGGGGCGGTGAGACCCAGTACTTC
TRBD2	.	TRBV6-5	TRBJ2-7	CASRNGGALPYEQYF	TGTGCCAGCAGAAACGGGGGGGCGCTTCCCTACGAGCAGTACTTC
TRBD2	few	TRBV2	TRBJ2-5	CASSSRLAGYQETQYF	TGTGCCAGCAGTTCCAGACTAGCGGGGTACCAAGAGACCCAGTACTTC
.	.	TRBV9	TRBJ2-7	CASSVVVTLDGHYVYEQYF	TGTGCCAGCAGCGTTGTGGTGACCTTGGACGGCCATTACGTCTACGAGCAGTACTTC
TRBD1	.	TRBV2	TRBJ2-3	CASSNDRGTTDTQYF	TGTGCCAGCAGCAATGACAGGGGGACCACAGATACGCAGTATTTT
TRBD1	.	TRBV2	TRBJ1-1	CASSSGTGRLVVF	TGTGCCAGCAGCTCCGGGACAGGGAGGCTGGTGGTCTTT
TRBD2	.	TRBV20-1	TRBJ2-3	CSASAGDGRYF	TGCAGTGCTAGTGCGGGGGACGGTCGGTATTTT
.	.	TRBV9	TRBJ1-1	CASTRTSGRPGTEAFF	TGTGCCAGCACTCGGACATCCGGCCGGCCGGGGACTGAAGCTTTCTTT
.	.	TRBV30	TRBJ2-7	CAWSVGQTYEQYF	TGTGCCTGGAGTGTAGGACAGACCTACGAGCAGTACTTC
.	.	TRBV19	TRBJ1-2	CASSLGRSPNYGYTF	TGTGCCAGTAGTCTCGGACGGTCTCCTAACTATGGCTACACCTTC
.	.	TRBV19	TRBJ1-1	CASSTVMGTEAFF	TGTGCCAGTAGTACCGTTATGGGGACTGAAGCTTTCTTT
.	.	TRBV7-3	TRBJ1-1	CASSLNRDTEAFF	TGTGCCAGCAGCTTAAACAGGGACACTGAAGCTTTCTTT
.	many	TRBV6-1	TRBJ2-1	CASSAQYNEQFF	TGTGCCAGCAGTGCCCAGTACAATGAGCAGTTCTTC
.	few	TRBV2	TRBJ2-3	CASCQSPMDTQYF	TGTGCCAGCTGCCAGTCTCCGATGGATACGCAGTATTTT
.	.	TRBV5-1	TRBJ1-3	CASSRGNTIYF	TGCGCCAGCAGCCGTGGAAACACCATATATTTT
TRBD1	.	TRBV6-6	TRBJ2-3	CASERQGLTDTQYF	TGTGCCAGCGAAAGACAGGGGTTAACAGATACGCAGTATTTT
TRBD1	few	TRBV5-1	TRBJ2-1	CASSTRQGSNEQFF	TGCGCCAGCAGCACAAGACAGGGGTCCAATGAGCAGTTCTTC